Given below is one TCR beta chain in context. The CDR3 has 15 residues. Germline loops: CDR1 MNHEY, CDR2 SVGAGI. The ends lost 7 bases at V and 3 bases at J; junction bases unmatched: 7. These data belong to a study of blood T cell repertoires in COVID-19. Study-level background: Sites across the United States, Italy and Spain contributed samples from acute and convalescent COVID-19. T cells, B-cell-depleted T cells, or PBMCs supplied cDNA or gDNA.

In the study's own analysis: Cell counts per sample came from amplifying reference gene primers. The protocol was immunoSEQ multiplex PCR, while the TCRdb copy is restricted to in-frame clones and leaves out a portion. That table is the source of V, J and clone size, and D and trimming were worked out from the DNA. This repertoire shows 130,000 to 150,000 clones, 85% to 90% found once; its top ten account for 3%. The chain combines TRBV6-5 with TRBJ2-7, with TRBD2 matching over 12 bases. Sequencing input: peripheral blood. This TCR was sampled from a woman aged 60-75 years with active COVID-19. Written as DNA, the CDR3 is TGTGCCAGCACCGTGACTAGCGGGAGTAGCTACGAGCAGTACTTC. Encoded protein: CASTVTSGSSYEQYF.